This entry concerns a single T cell receptor (beta chain). No antigen is known for it. This CDR3 spans 15 amino acids. V was shortened by 5 bases and J by 3 bases, with 13 bases between the two germline ends. Germline V lookup: CDR1 MNHEY, CDR2 SVGAGI. Primers: 60 Vbeta forward and 13 Jbeta reverse. Assay used: immunoSEQ multiplex PCR; TCRdb lists only in-frame clones, some missing. The sample includes about 43,000 clones, around two thirds seen only once; the top ten take about 8.7%. These data belong to a study of cytomegalovirus exposure and HLA in healthy donors. About the research overall: As an earlier analysis found, around 170 million T cells yielded 100 million to 130 million unique TCR beta sequences. The study, taken as a whole, reports: Common viral pathogens seemed, in a later analysis, to connect with several of the most significant clusters. CMV antigen specificity was confirmed in vitro for a few CMV-associated chains.

The chain joins TRBV6-5 to TRBJ1-4; D perhaps matches TRBD1 (6 bases). The sequencing input was PBMCs. This TCR derives from a human donor in good health. This chain's CDR3 is CASSLTGLANEKLFF. The DNA for the CDR3 is TGTGCCAGCAGTCTAACAGGGCTGGCTAATGAAAAACTGTTTTTT.